This TCR beta chain was captured in a study of blood T cell repertoires in COVID-19. In the study overall: Sources were T cells, B-cell-depleted T cells, or PBMCs; the material itself was cDNA or gDNA.

Only in-frame clones appear in the TCRdb table, and some are missing; sequencing was by immunoSEQ multiplex PCR. The data contain some 44,000 clones, about 92% of them seen just once; the ten biggest clones take up more than 10%. Trimming removed 4 bases at V and 3 bases at J, with 12 bases between. The CDR3 has 14 residues. CDR1 and CDR2 (germline): WSHSY, SAAADI. The TCR originated in a human donor in a cohort sampled during active COVID-19. Sample: peripheral blood. The genes are TRBV10-2 and TRBJ1-1; D ambiguous. This CDR3 reads CASSVEMRYTEAFF. The CDR3 DNA follows: TGCGCCAGCAGTGTCGAGATGCGCTACACTGAAGCTTTCTTT.